This T cell receptor (beta chain) is drawn from a study of radiotherapy plus CTLA-4 blockade in lung cancer. Overall study: Objective responses were seen in around 20% of patients, disease control in 31%.

Receiving focal radiation plus CTLA-4 blockade with ipilimumab were patients who had chemo-refractory metastatic non-small-cell lung cancer. In the case of this clone: Its matching antigen is unknown.

Study conclusions and caveats: Per reports, early blood T cell clone dynamics, plus interferon-beta, forecast response most strongly. Tumor-origin TCR clones grew in blood after radiotherapy plus ipilimumab.

Germline CDR1 reads MNHEY; CDR2 reads SVGAGI. The V and J ends lost 2 bases and 5 bases, in that order; junction bases with no gene match: 4. CDR3 length: 14 residues. Sequencing was performed with immunoSEQ multiplex PCR; in TCRdb, only in-frame clones are kept and a portion is missing. The sample has tens of thousands of clones, 75% to 85% seen once; the top ten hold around 17%. J is TRBJ1-1 and V is TRBV6-5, with 8 bases aligning to TRBD1. This receptor was obtained from a human donor with non-small cell lung cancer that progressed on radiotherapy plus ipilimumab. Sequenced here: peripheral blood, sampled from a patient treated with radiotherapy plus ipilimumab. The CDR3: CASSYGTGGTEAFF. The CDR3 bases are TGTGCCAGCAGTTACGGCACAGGGGGGACTGAAGCTTTCTTT.